The T cell receptor (beta chain) described here comes from a study of blood T cell repertoires in COVID-19. The data were produced by immunoSEQ multiplex PCR, yet TCRdb's version contains in-frame clones alone and is incomplete. Of more than 150,000 clones listed, roughly 84% were seen once; the top ten hold approximately 13%. The V gene's germline CDR1 is KGHSH and CDR2 LQKENI. Trimming shortened V by 2 bases and J by 3 bases, and 13 bases separated the two germline ends. The CDR3 covers 15 residues. The chain couples TRBV18 to TRBJ1-2, with D possibly being TRBD1 (5 bases). Sequencing was carried out using PBMCs or T cells enriched from blood (not recorded which). This TCR was recovered from a woman aged 55-70 years who had recovered from COVID-19. The CDR3 loop reads CASSPGAQGYYGYTF. The CDR3 DNA follows: TGTGCCAGCTCACCAGGAGCGCAGGGTTACTATGGCTACACCTTC.